The clone carrying this T cell receptor (beta chain) was seen ten or more times. The germline CDR1 and CDR2 sequences are SGHTA and FQGNSA. Between the trimmed V and J ends, which lost 0 bases and 5 bases, there was a span of 5 bases. CDR3 length: 12 amino acids. The sample belongs to a study of T-cell reconstitution after alpha-beta-depleted transplantation in children. The TCRbeta library was prepared with unique molecular identifiers. MiXCR was run by TCRdb on the PCR reads, yielding one entry per CDR3 protein. The sample holds some 350,000 distinct CDR3 sequences, 10% seen once. Sequencing used PBMCs from the stem cell graft donor, obtained from the stem cell graft. The rearrangement links TRBV7-2 to TRBJ2-7; the D is unclear. This TCR derives from a human donor who donated a stem cell graft to a child with acute lymphoblastic leukemia. Here the CDR3 reads CASSLALHEQYF. CDR3 sequence (DNA): TGTGCCAGCAGCTTAGCGCTACACGAGCAGTACTTC.